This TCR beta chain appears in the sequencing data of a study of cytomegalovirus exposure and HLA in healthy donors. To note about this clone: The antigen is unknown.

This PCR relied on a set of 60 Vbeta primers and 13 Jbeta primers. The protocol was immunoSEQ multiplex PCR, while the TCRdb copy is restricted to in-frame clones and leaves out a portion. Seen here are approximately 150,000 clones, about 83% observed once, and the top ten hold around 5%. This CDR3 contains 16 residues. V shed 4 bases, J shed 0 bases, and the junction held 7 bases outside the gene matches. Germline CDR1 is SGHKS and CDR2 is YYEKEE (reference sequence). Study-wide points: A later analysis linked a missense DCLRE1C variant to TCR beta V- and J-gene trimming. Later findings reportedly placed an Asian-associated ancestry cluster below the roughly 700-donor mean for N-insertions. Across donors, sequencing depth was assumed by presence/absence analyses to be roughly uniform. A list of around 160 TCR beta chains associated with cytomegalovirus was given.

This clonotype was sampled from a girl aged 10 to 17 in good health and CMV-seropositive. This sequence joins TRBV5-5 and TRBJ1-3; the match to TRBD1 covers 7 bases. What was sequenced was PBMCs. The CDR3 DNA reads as TGTGCCAGCAGCATACAGGGGCTTGTCTCTGGAAACACCATATATTTT. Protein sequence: CASSIQGLVSGNTIYF. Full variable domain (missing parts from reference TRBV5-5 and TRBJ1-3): DAGVTQSPTHLIKTRGQQVTLRCSPISGHKSVSWYQQVLGQGPQFIFQYYEKEERGRGNFPDRFSARQFPNYSSELNVNALLLGDSALYLCASSIQGLVSGNTIYFGEGSWLTVV.